This section outlines one TCR beta chain sequence together with its context. These data are taken from a study of blood T cell repertoires in COVID-19. Study-level background: From T cells, B-cell-depleted T cells, or PBMCs came the material, which was cDNA or gDNA.

Ages ranged from about 18 to 89 years, with residence in more than 20 US areas. Cohorts were based on clinical histories the participants reported. Using immunoSEQ multiplex PCR, the repertoire was profiled, and TCRdb retains in-frame clones only, with some absent. The top ten hold more than 3% of the sample, which has 140,000 to 150,000 clones, approximately 84% seen once. V was shortened by 5 bases and J by 5 bases, with 8 bases between the two germline ends. Germline CDR1 is SGHNT and CDR2 is YENEEA. This CDR3 is 12 amino acids long. The sequence derives from a woman aged 50 to 65 with acute COVID-19. The sample taken for sequencing was PBMCs or T cells enriched from blood (not recorded which). This rearrangement joins TRBV11-3 to TRBJ2-3; no clear D gene. The CDR3 protein is CASSRRRDTQYF. The CDR3 nucleotides read TGTGCCAGCAGCAGAAGGAGAGATACGCAGTATTTT.